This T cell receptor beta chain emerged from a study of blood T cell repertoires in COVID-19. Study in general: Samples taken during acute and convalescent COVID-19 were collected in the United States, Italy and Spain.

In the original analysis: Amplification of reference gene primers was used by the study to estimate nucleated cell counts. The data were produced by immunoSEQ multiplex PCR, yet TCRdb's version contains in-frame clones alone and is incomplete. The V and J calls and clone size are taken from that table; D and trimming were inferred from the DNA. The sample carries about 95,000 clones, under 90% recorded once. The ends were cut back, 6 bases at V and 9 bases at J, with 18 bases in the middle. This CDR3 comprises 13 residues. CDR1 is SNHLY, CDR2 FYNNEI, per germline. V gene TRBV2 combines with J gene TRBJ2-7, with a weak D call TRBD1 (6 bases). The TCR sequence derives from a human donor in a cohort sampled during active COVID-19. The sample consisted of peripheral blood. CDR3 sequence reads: CASRAPLTGWQYF. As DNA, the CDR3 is TGTGCCAGCAGGGCTCCCCTCACAGGGTGGCAGTACTTC.